Listed below are T cell receptor beta chains from one sample, sequenced in a study of blood T cell repertoires in COVID-19. The table came from immunoSEQ multiplex PCR; TCRdb's copy has only in-frame clones and leaves some out. The sample consists of approximately 75,000 clones, 84% of them appearing once. Sequencing input: peripheral blood. These receptors came from a woman aged 45 to 65 with acute or convalescent COVID-19. Both conserved end residues are part of each CDR3. A D gene is named only where the DNA matches it firmly. Expanded clones are given a class, and other clones once, few, many or no size at all.

V: TRBV6-5
J: TRBJ1-1
size: -
D: -
DNA: TGTGCCAGCAGTTACGGGGGGGGGCTATGGACTGAAGCTTTCTTT
CDR3: CASSYGGGLWTEAFF

V: TRBV15
J: TRBJ1-5
size: -
D: -
DNA: TGTGCCACCAGCAGAGGGGGCAGCAATCAGCCCCAGCATTTT
CDR3: CATSRGGSNQPQHF

V: TRBV14
J: TRBJ2-5
size: once
D: -
DNA: TGTGCCAGCAGCCAGGCGGGACTGAGGGAGACCCAGTACTTC
CDR3: CASSQAGLRETQYF

V: TRBV5-5
J: TRBJ1-1
size: -
D: TRBD1
DNA: TGTGCCAGCAGCCCCATCGACAGGGGAGATCGGACTGAAGCTTTCTTT
CDR3: CASSPIDRGDRTEAFF

V: TRBV18
J: TRBJ2-7
size: -
D: -
DNA: TGTGCCAGCTCACCAGAGGGACCAGGGGCCTACGAGCAGTACTTC
CDR3: CASSPEGPGAYEQYF

V: TRBV5-1
J: TRBJ2-2
size: once
D: -
DNA: TGCGCCAGCAGCTTGGCTGGCTCCGTTCTAGCGAGACCCACCGGGGAGCTGTTTTTT
CDR3: CASSLAGSVLARPTGELFF

V: TRBV29-1
J: TRBJ2-7
size: -
D: -
DNA: TGCAGCGTTGGGCAGAACTCCTACGAGCAGTACTTC
CDR3: CSVGQNSYEQYF

V: TRBV11-2
J: TRBJ1-2
size: -
D: -
DNA: TGTGCCAGCAGCTTAGACGCCCTATATGGCTACACCTTC
CDR3: CASSLDALYGYTF

V: TRBV5-6
J: TRBJ2-3
size: -
D: TRBD2
DNA: TGTGCCAGCCGAATTAGCGGGGCCACAGATACGCAGTATTTT
CDR3: CASRISGATDTQYF

V: TRBV28
J: TRBJ1-5
size: -
D: -
DNA: TGTGCCAGCAGACTCGACAGACCCAATCAGCCCCAGCATTTT
CDR3: CASRLDRPNQPQHF

V: TRBV5-1
J: TRBJ1-2
size: -
D: -
DNA: TGCGCCAGCAGCTCAAACCACGACAGCTACTATGGCTACACCTTC
CDR3: CASSSNHDSYYGYTF

V: TRBV18
J: TRBJ2-7
size: -
D: TRBD2
DNA: TGTGCCAGCTCACCACTAAGCGGGAGCAGGAGCGAGCAGTACTTC
CDR3: CASSPLSGSRSEQYF

V: TRBV2
J: TRBJ2-2
size: -
D: TRBD2
DNA: TGTGCCAGCAGTGAAACTGCGGGAGGTACCGGGGAGCTGTTTTTT
CDR3: CASSETAGGTGELFF

V: TRBV29-1
J: TRBJ1-5
size: -
D: TRBD1
DNA: TGCAGCGTTGGGGACAGGGACAATCAGCCCCAGCATTTT
CDR3: CSVGDRDNQPQHF

V: TRBV15
J: TRBJ2-7
size: -
D: -
DNA: TGTGCCACCAGCAGAGATCCCGGTAAAGCCTACGAGCAGTACTTC
CDR3: CATSRDPGKAYEQYF

V: TRBV27
J: TRBJ1-1
size: -
D: TRBD1
DNA: TGTGCCAGCAGTTCGGGACAGCGCATGAACACTGAAGCTTTCTTT
CDR3: CASSSGQRMNTEAFF

V: TRBV5-4
J: TRBJ2-7
size: -
D: -
DNA: TGTGCCAGCAGCCACCCCGGGCAGGGGACCTACGAGCAGTACTTC
CDR3: CASSHPGQGTYEQYF

V: TRBV7-2
J: TRBJ2-3
size: -
D: TRBD2
DNA: TGTGCCAGCAGCTTAGGGAGCGGGGTGGCTAGCACAGATACGCAGTATTTT
CDR3: CASSLGSGVASTDTQYF

V: TRBV12-5
J: TRBJ1-2
size: -
D: TRBD1
DNA: TGTGCTAGTGGTTCATCGACAGGGGGCGTTGATGGCTACACCTTC
CDR3: CASGSSTGGVDGYTF

V: TRBV7-2
J: TRBJ2-7
size: -
D: TRBD2
DNA: TGTGCCAGCAGCTTATCGCCTAGCGGGTCCTACGAGCAGTACTTC
CDR3: CASSLSPSGSYEQYF

V: TRBV7-8
J: TRBJ1-1
size: -
D: TRBD1
DNA: TGTGCCAGCAGCTTCCCACCGGGACAGGGGAACACTGAAGCTTTCTTT
CDR3: CASSFPPGQGNTEAFF

V: TRBV2
J: TRBJ1-2
size: -
D: -
DNA: TGTGCCAGCAGTGACAGAAACTATGGCTACACCTTC
CDR3: CASSDRNYGYTF

V: TRBV7-2
J: TRBJ2-2
size: -
D: TRBD1
DNA: TGTGCCAGCAGCTTGGGGGACAGGGACACCGGGGAGCTGTTTTTT
CDR3: CASSLGDRDTGELFF

V: TRBV3-1/TRBV3-2
J: TRBJ1-2
size: -
D: -
DNA: TGTGCCAGCAGCCAAGGAGACAGAGGCTACACCTTC
CDR3: CASSQGDRGYTF

V: TRBV19
J: TRBJ1-5
size: few
D: -
DNA: TGTGCCAGTAGTATCCTTAGAAAACAGGGTAAAGTGTTTAGCAATCAGCCCCAGCATTTT
CDR3: CASSILRKQGKVFSNQPQHF

V: TRBV28
J: TRBJ1-3
size: -
D: -
DNA: TGTGCCAGCAGTTTCGCGTCGGGTATTGGAAACACCATATATTTT
CDR3: CASSFASGIGNTIYF

V: TRBV19
J: TRBJ2-7
size: -
D: -
DNA: TGTGCCAGTAGTATGGGGCTAGCGAGCTCCTACGAGCAGTACTTC
CDR3: CASSMGLASSYEQYF

V: TRBV20-1
J: TRBJ2-2
size: -
D: TRBD2
DNA: TGCAGTGCTAGTCTAGCGGGAGGGCCTGGGTTAACCGGGGAGCTGTTTTTT
CDR3: CSASLAGGPGLTGELFF

V: TRBV7-8
J: TRBJ2-5
size: -
D: TRBD1
DNA: TGTGCCAGCAGCTTAGTTGGGACAGCGACGGGGACCCAGTACTTC
CDR3: CASSLVGTATGTQYF

V: TRBV6-6
J: TRBJ1-5
size: -
D: -
DNA: TGTGCCAGCAGTCAACAGGGTTCTCAGCCCCAGCATTTT
CDR3: CASSQQGSQPQHF

V: TRBV19
J: TRBJ1-1
size: -
D: -
DNA: TGTGCCAGTAGTATATCGGGGGATCACACTGAAGCTTTCTTT
CDR3: CASSISGDHTEAFF

V: TRBV19
J: TRBJ1-5
size: -
D: -
DNA: TGTGCCAGTCAGGGCAGCTCGTGGCAGCCCCAGCATTTT
CDR3: CASQGSSWQPQHF

V: TRBV11-3
J: TRBJ2-2
size: -
D: TRBD1
DNA: TGTGCCAGCAGCTACAGGGGGTCCGGGGAGCTGTTTTTT
CDR3: CASSYRGSGELFF

V: TRBV2
J: TRBJ1-5
size: -
D: TRBD1
DNA: TGTGCCAGCAGTGGTCAGGGGGGAGTAGAACAGCCCCAGCATTTT
CDR3: CASSGQGGVEQPQHF

V: TRBV6-5
J: TRBJ1-5
size: -
D: -
DNA: TGTGCCAGCAGTCGTACTTCGACAGTCAATCAGCCCCAGCATTTT
CDR3: CASSRTSTVNQPQHF

V: TRBV7-6
J: TRBJ2-6
size: -
D: -
DNA: TGTGCCAGCAGCTTTTCGGGCTCTGGGGCCAACGTCCTGACTTTC
CDR3: CASSFSGSGANVLTF